These T cell receptor beta chains were read from a single sample in a study of cytomegalovirus exposure and HLA in healthy donors. Data came from immunoSEQ multiplex PCR; TCRdb stores just in-frame clones and leaves some out. The sample records about 59,000 clones, around 90% being singletons. Sequencing used PBMCs. These receptors were obtained from a man aged 25 to 40 in good health and CMV-seropositive. Each CDR3 is given with its conserved first and last residue. The D gene is left open where the match is weak. Clone size is not always given. Where it is, it says once, few, many or a class for expanded clones.

abundance: -
v_gene: TRBV7-8
d_gene: TRBD2
j_gene: TRBJ2-7
CDR3aa: CASGRLAGGPYEQYF
CDR3nt: TGTGCCAGCGGAAGACTAGCGGGAGGGCCGTACGAGCAGTACTTC

abundance: -
v_gene: TRBV7-9
d_gene: TRBD1
j_gene: TRBJ2-1
CDR3aa: CASSLTGENEQFF
CDR3nt: TGTGCCAGCAGCTTAACAGGGGAGAATGAGCAGTTCTTC

abundance: -
v_gene: TRBV11-2
d_gene: -
j_gene: TRBJ2-5
CDR3aa: CASSLDLGGVGPIGTQYF
CDR3nt: TGTGCCAGCAGCTTAGATCTGGGGGGAGTGGGACCTATTGGGACCCAGTACTTC

abundance: -
v_gene: TRBV5-1
d_gene: TRBD2
j_gene: TRBJ2-5
CDR3aa: CASSSRTSGQETQYF
CDR3nt: TGCGCCAGCAGCTCCAGGACTAGCGGACAAGAGACCCAGTACTTC

abundance: -
v_gene: TRBV11-2
d_gene: TRBD2
j_gene: TRBJ2-7
CDR3aa: CASSLVLAGVYEQYF
CDR3nt: TGTGCCAGCAGCTTAGTGCTAGCGGGGGTTTACGAGCAGTACTTC

abundance: -
v_gene: TRBV9
d_gene: TRBD1
j_gene: TRBJ2-7
CDR3aa: CASSEGQGFDEQYF
CDR3nt: TGTGCCAGCAGCGAGGGACAGGGGTTCGACGAGCAGTACTTC

abundance: -
v_gene: TRBV19
d_gene: -
j_gene: TRBJ1-5
CDR3aa: CASSPTPGQPQHF
CDR3nt: TGTGCCAGTAGCCCGACCCCGGGGCAGCCCCAGCATTTT

abundance: -
v_gene: TRBV6-5
d_gene: TRBD1
j_gene: TRBJ2-7
CDR3aa: CASSYSRTGGEQYF
CDR3nt: TGTGCCAGCAGTTACTCTCGGACAGGGGGCGAGCAGTACTTC

abundance: -
v_gene: TRBV5-4
d_gene: -
j_gene: TRBJ2-7
CDR3aa: CASSSSGRPYEQYF
CDR3nt: TGTGCCAGCAGCTCGTCCGGGAGACCCTACGAGCAGTACTTC

abundance: once
v_gene: TRBV27
d_gene: -
j_gene: TRBJ1-5
CDR3aa: CASSLTGNQPQHF
CDR3nt: TGTGCCAGCAGTTTAACGGGGAATCAGCCCCAGCATTTT

abundance: -
v_gene: TRBV7-7
d_gene: -
j_gene: TRBJ2-1
CDR3aa: CASSAGQNNEQFF
CDR3nt: TGTGCTAGCAGCGCGGGGCAGAACAATGAGCAGTTCTTC

abundance: -
v_gene: TRBV19
d_gene: TRBD1
j_gene: TRBJ2-2
CDR3aa: CASKGDRDTGELFF
CDR3nt: TGTGCCAGTAAGGGGGACAGGGACACCGGGGAGCTGTTTTTT

abundance: -
v_gene: TRBV19
d_gene: TRBD1
j_gene: TRBJ1-5
CDR3aa: CASSMRTGDDQPQHF
CDR3nt: TGTGCCAGTAGTATGAGGACAGGGGACGATCAGCCCCAGCATTTT

abundance: -
v_gene: TRBV4-3
d_gene: -
j_gene: TRBJ2-1
CDR3aa: CASSQESAPSYNEQFF
CDR3nt: TGCGCCAGCAGCCAAGAAAGCGCACCCTCCTACAATGAGCAGTTCTTC

abundance: -
v_gene: TRBV28
d_gene: TRBD2
j_gene: TRBJ2-3
CDR3aa: CASSSRLAGVTDTQYF
CDR3nt: TGTGCCAGCAGTTCAAGACTAGCGGGAGTCACAGATACGCAGTATTTT

abundance: -
v_gene: TRBV5-5
d_gene: TRBD2
j_gene: TRBJ2-7
CDR3aa: CASSLALSGRAETYEQYF
CDR3nt: TGTGCCAGCAGCTTGGCTCTTAGCGGGAGGGCCGAGACCTACGAGCAGTACTTC

abundance: once
v_gene: TRBV5-4
d_gene: TRBD2
j_gene: TRBJ2-2
CDR3aa: CASSLGLAGGGTGELFF
CDR3nt: TGTGCCAGCAGCTTGGGACTAGCGGGAGGTGGCACCGGGGAGCTGTTTTTT

abundance: -
v_gene: TRBV27
d_gene: TRBD2
j_gene: TRBJ2-7
CDR3aa: CASSYLTSGRAADYEQYF
CDR3nt: TGTGCCAGCAGTTACTTGACTAGCGGGAGGGCCGCTGACTACGAGCAGTACTTC

abundance: -
v_gene: TRBV5-1
d_gene: TRBD2
j_gene: TRBJ2-2
CDR3aa: CASRSASGTGELFF
CDR3nt: TGCGCCAGCAGGTCGGCTAGCGGGACCGGGGAGCTGTTTTTT

abundance: -
v_gene: TRBV28
d_gene: TRBD1
j_gene: TRBJ1-5
CDR3aa: CASSRTGRNQPQHF
CDR3nt: TGTGCCAGCAGTCGGACAGGGCGCAATCAGCCCCAGCATTTT